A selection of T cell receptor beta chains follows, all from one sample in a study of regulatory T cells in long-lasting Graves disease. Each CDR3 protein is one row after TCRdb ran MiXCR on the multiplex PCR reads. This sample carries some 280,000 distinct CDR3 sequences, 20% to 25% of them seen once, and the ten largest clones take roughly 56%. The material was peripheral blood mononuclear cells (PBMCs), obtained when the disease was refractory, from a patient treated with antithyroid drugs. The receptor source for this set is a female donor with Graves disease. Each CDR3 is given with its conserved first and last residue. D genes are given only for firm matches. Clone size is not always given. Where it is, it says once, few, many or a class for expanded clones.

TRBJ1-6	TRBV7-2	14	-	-	CASSLAVREGNIHF	TGTGCCAGCAGCTTAGCTGTCCGGGAAGGAAACATCCACTTT
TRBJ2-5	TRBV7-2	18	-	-	CASSQGRAAQGRWETQYF	TGTGCCAGCAGCCAAGGACGTGCGGCACAGGGGAGGTGGGAGACCCAGTACTTC
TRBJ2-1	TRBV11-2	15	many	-	CASSSPSTSYNEQFF	TGTGCCAGCAGCTCGCCTAGCACATCCTACAATGAGCAGTTCTTC
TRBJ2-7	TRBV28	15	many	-	CASTLGGASSYEQYF	TGTGCCAGCACTCTAGGGGGAGCCAGCTCCTACGAGCAGTACTTC
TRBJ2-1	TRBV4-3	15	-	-	CASSQDFLGGGEQFF	TGCGCCAGCAGCCAAGATTTCCTAGGGGGAGGTGAGCAGTTCTTC
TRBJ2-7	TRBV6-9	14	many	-	CASSYRRHWDEQYF	TGTGCCAGCAGTTACCGCAGGCACTGGGACGAGCAGTACTTC
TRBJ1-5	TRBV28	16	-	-	CASSLLRTDSNQPQHF	TGTGCCAGCAGTTTACTCCGGACGGATAGCAATCAGCCCCAGCATTTT
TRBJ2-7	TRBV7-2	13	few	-	CASSLDTFYEQYF	TGTGCCAGCAGCTTAGATACTTTCTACGAGCAGTACTTC
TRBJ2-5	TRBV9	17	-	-	CASSAGTLSLPEETQYF	TGTGCCAGCAGCGCCGGGACGTTGTCACTCCCAGAAGAGACCCAGTACTTC
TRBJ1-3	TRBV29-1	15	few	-	CSVAFGTASGNTIYF	TGCAGCGTCGCCTTCGGGACCGCCTCTGGAAACACCATATATTTT
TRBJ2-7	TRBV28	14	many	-	CASSLGTISYEQYF	TGTGCCAGCAGTTTAGGGACCATCTCCTACGAGCAGTACTTC